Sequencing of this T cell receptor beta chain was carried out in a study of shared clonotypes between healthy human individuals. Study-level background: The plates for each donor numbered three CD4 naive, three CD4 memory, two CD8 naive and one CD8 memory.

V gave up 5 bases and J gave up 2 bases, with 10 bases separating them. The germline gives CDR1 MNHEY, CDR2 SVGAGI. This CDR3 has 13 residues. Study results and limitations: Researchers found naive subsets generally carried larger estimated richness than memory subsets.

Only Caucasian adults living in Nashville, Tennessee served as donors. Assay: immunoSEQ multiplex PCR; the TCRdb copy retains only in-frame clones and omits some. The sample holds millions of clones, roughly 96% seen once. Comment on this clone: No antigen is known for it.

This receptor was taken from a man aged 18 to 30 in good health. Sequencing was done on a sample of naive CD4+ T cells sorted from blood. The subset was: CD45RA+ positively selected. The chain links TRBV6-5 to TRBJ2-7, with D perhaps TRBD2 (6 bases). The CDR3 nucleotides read TGTGCCAGCAGTAGGTGGGGGGCCTACGAGCAGTACTTC. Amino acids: CASSRWGAYEQYF.